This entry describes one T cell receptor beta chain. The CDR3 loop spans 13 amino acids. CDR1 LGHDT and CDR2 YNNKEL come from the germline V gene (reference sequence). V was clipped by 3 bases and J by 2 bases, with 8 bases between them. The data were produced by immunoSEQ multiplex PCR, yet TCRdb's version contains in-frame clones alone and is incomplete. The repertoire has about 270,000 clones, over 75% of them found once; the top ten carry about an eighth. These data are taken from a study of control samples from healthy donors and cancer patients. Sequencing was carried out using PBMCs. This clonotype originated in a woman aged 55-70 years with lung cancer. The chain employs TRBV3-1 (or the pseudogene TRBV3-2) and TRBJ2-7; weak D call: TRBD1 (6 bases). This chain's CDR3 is CASSQGTPYEQYF. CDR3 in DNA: TGTGCCAGCAGCCAGGGGACACCCTACGAGCAGTACTTC.